The 24 T cell receptor beta chains listed next were all sequenced from one sample in a study of cytomegalovirus exposure and HLA in healthy donors. The PCR used 60 Vbeta and 13 Jbeta primers. Assay used: immunoSEQ multiplex PCR; TCRdb lists only in-frame clones, some missing. The sample shows approximately 150,000 clones, more than 60% of them seen only once. The source material was PBMCs. Every receptor here comes from a woman aged 18 to 35 in good health and CMV-seronegative.

This chain connects TRBV30 to TRBJ1-1; TRBD1 matches at 10 bases. The junction had 5 bases not matched to a gene; V was cut back by 3 bases and J by 4 bases. The CDR3 has 14 residues. Germline V gives CDR1 GTSNPN, CDR2 SVGIG (reference sequence). CDR3 loop: CAWSDRGQGTEAFF. The CDR3 DNA reads as TGTGCCTGGAGCGACAGGGGGCAGGGCACTGAAGCTTTCTTT.

The V gene is TRBV10-2, the J gene TRBJ2-2, with D hard to call. Looked up from germline, CDR1 is WSHSY and CDR2 is SAAADI. The CDR3 spans 13 residues. Trimming removed 3 bases from V and 9 bases from J, with 11 bases in between. The DNA for the CDR3 is TGCGCCAGCAGTGACGCTTCTAAGCGGGAGCTGTTTTTT. This encodes CASSDASKRELFF.

This clone was detected a few times. J is TRBJ2-3 and V is TRBV9, with a tentative D call TRBD2 (6 bases). Germline-derived CDR1 and CDR2 are SGDLS and YYNGEE. The CDR3 consists of 16 residues. The V end lost 0 bases, the J end lost 2 bases, and 13 bases lay between the germline ends. CDR3 in DNA: TGTGCCAGCAGCGTAGCGGCGGGGTGGGACACAGATACGCAGTATTTT. Its translation: CASSVAAGWDTDTQYF. Filled out from reference TRBV9 and TRBJ2-3, the complete variable domain reads DSGVTQTPKHLITATGQRVTLRCSPRSGDLSVYWYQQSLDQGLQFLIQYYNGEERAKGNILERFSAQQFPDLHSELNLSSLELGDSALYFCASSVAAGWDTDTQYFGPGTRLTVL.

This chain connects TRBV19 to TRBJ1-2; 8 bases map to TRBD1. The CDR3 is 16 amino acids. The V segment lost 5 bases and the J segment 4 bases; nucleotides outside the gene matches: 12. Germline values: CDR1 LNHDA, CDR2 SQIVND (reference sequence). CDR3 amino acids: CASSPRGQAHSYGYTF. CDR3 in DNA: TGTGCCAGTAGTCCTCGGGGACAGGCCCACTCCTATGGCTACACCTTC.

This clone was seen once. This chain uses TRBV30 with TRBJ2-2, with 8 bases identical to TRBD1. CDR3 length: 14 residues. Looked up from germline, CDR1 is GTSNPN and CDR2 is SVGIG (reference sequence). J was trimmed by 5 bases and V by 5 bases; bases with no gene match: 7. The CDR3 DNA follows: TGTGCCTGGGGTGGACAGGGAACGACCGGGGAGCTGTTTTTT. Translation gives CAWGGQGTTGELFF.

CDR3 sequence (DNA): TGTGCCAGCAGCCAGCGGAAAGTCCAAGAGACCCAGTACTTC. Amino acids: CASSQRKVQETQYF. This chain links TRBV7-8 with TRBJ2-5; D might be TRBD2 (5 bases). This CDR3 spans 14 amino acids. Trimming cost V 5 bases and J 1 base, with 11 bases left between them. Germline V gives CDR1 SGHVS, CDR2 FQNEAQ.

The chain combines TRBV19 with TRBJ1-5; 7 positions agree with TRBD1. The V segment lost 3 bases and the J segment 3 bases; nucleotides outside the gene matches: 2. This CDR3 region has 14 residues. Germline V gene sequence: CDR1 LNHDA, CDR2 SQIVND (reference sequence). Written as DNA, the CDR3 is TGTGCCAGTAGTATGGGGACAGCCAATCAGCCCCAGCATTTT. It is translated as CASSMGTANQPQHF.

V gene TRBV13 combines with J gene TRBJ2-2, with D perhaps TRBD2 (5 bases). Trimming shortened V by 5 bases and J by 1 base, and 14 bases separated the two germline ends. The germline V gene encodes CDR1 PRHDT and CDR2 FYEKMQ (reference sequence). CDR3 length equals 16 residues. Here the CDR3 reads CASSPWGEGNTGELFF. The CDR3 coding sequence is TGTGCCAGCAGCCCGTGGGGAGAGGGGAACACCGGGGAGCTGTTTTTT. The whole variable domain, filled in from reference TRBV13 and TRBJ2-2, reads AAGVIQSPRHLIKEKRETATLKCYPIPRHDTVYWYQQGPGQDPQFLISFYEKMQSDKGSIPDRFSAQQFSDYHSELNMSSLELGDSALYFCASSPWGEGNTGELFFGEGSRLTVL.

The chain couples TRBV5-4 to TRBJ2-2; 10 bases align to TRBD2. This CDR3 has 17 residues. Germline values: CDR1 SGHNT, CDR2 YYREEE (reference sequence). After removal of 5 bases from V and 6 bases from J, the junction contained 13 bases not matched to a gene. CDR3 in DNA: TGTGCCAGCAGACTAGCGGGAACACTCACTCGAGCCGGGGAGCTGTTTTTT. It encodes CASRLAGTLTRAGELFF.

The V gene is TRBV5-1, the J gene TRBJ1-3; D may be TRBD1 (6 bases). Germline CDR1 and CDR2: SGHRS and YFSETQ. The CDR3 loop spans 15 amino acids. Trimming cost V 0 bases and J 4 bases, with 11 bases left between them. The CDR3 reads CASSLVPGAGNTIYF. CDR3 DNA: TGCGCCAGCAGCTTGGTCCCAGGGGCGGGAAACACCATATATTTT. Combining the CDR3 with reference TRBV5-1 and TRBJ1-3 gives the whole variable domain KAGVTQTPRYLIKTRGQQVTLSCSPISGHRSVSWYQQTPGQGLQFLFEYFSETQRNKGNFPGRFSGRQFSNSRSEMNVSTLELGDSALYLCASSLVPGAGNTIYFGEGSWLTVV.

The chain joins TRBV29-1 to TRBJ2-3; tentative D call: TRBD2 (5 bases). CDR1 is SQVTM, CDR2 ANQGSEA, per germline. Trimming removed 8 bases at V and 2 bases at J, with 26 bases between. The CDR3 is made up of 17 amino acids. The CDR3, as DNA: TGCAGCACGTTGAGGGCGTTAGGGCAGAGTATCACAGATACGCAGTATTTT. It specifies CSTLRALGQSITDTQYF.

The chain uses TRBV15 and TRBJ2-1, with a possible D match to TRBD2 (6 bases). V shed 6 bases and J shed 3 bases, with 12 bases lying between them. CDR1 is LNHNV, CDR2 YYDKDF, per germline (reference sequence). The CDR3 runs to 14 residues. The CDR3 spells CATRKRRDYNEQFF. The CDR3 bases are TGTGCCACCAGAAAGCGGCGGGACTACAATGAGCAGTTCTTC.

This chain joins TRBV4-1 and TRBJ2-4, with D hard to call. The V gene's germline CDR1 is MGHRA and CDR2 YSYEKL. V lost 0 bases to trimming and J lost 0 bases, with 6 bases between them. CDR3 length equals 15 residues. CDR3 bases: TGCGCCAGCAGCCAAGAAGCGTCAGCCAAAAACATTCAGTACTTC. Translation gives CASSQEASAKNIQYF.

The J gene is TRBJ1-1, the V gene TRBV5-3; 7 bases line up with TRBD1. TRBV5-3 is flagged as an ORF with uncertain function. CDR3 length equals 15 residues. The J segment lost 1 base and the V segment lost 4 bases, leaving 7 bases of the junction unmatched. For the CDR3, the DNA is TGTGCCAGAAGCCTGAGACAGGGCCGGAACACTGAAGCTTTCTTT. This codes for CARSLRQGRNTEAFF.

There are a few counts of this clone. The chain recombines TRBV5-1 with TRBJ2-5; 7 nucleotides line up with TRBD1. Trimming took 0 bases from V and 2 from J; bases not matched to a gene: 4. The CDR3 runs to 15 residues. The germline gives CDR1 SGHRS, CDR2 YFSETQ. CDR3 bases: TGCGCCAGCAGCTTGGGACAGGGTTTACAAGAGACCCAGTACTTC. Amino acids: CASSLGQGLQETQYF.

The chain links TRBV12-5 to TRBJ2-2; weak D call: TRBD2 (5 bases). The CDR3 has 16 amino acids. The germline CDR1 and CDR2 sequences are LGHNT and FRNRAP. V was shortened by 2 bases and J by 5 bases, with 15 bases between the two germline ends. The CDR3 loop reads CASGLWSRASTGELFF. DNA of the CDR3: TGTGCTAGTGGTTTGTGGTCGCGGGCCAGTACCGGGGAGCTGTTTTTT.

The chain links TRBV9 to TRBJ2-1; a possible D gene is TRBD1 (7 bases). This CDR3 has 15 amino acids. Trimming removed 3 bases from V and 4 bases from J, with 14 bases in between. Germline V gives CDR1 SGDLS, CDR2 YYNGEE. The CDR3: CASSGPQGGYNEQFF. The CDR3, as DNA: TGTGCCAGCAGCGGGCCTCAGGGGGGATACAATGAGCAGTTCTTC.

CDR3 sequence reads: CASSYVAGETGELFF. The CDR3 DNA follows: TGTGCCAGCAGTTACGTAGCGGGAGAAACCGGGGAGCTGTTTTTT. The chain links TRBV6-5 to TRBJ2-2; 9 bases map to TRBD2. V was pared by 2 bases and J by 5 bases, with 3 bases of the junction left unmatched. The CDR3 has 15 amino acids. Germline V gene data show CDR1 as MNHEY and CDR2 as SVGAGI.

The V gene is TRBV6-5, the J gene TRBJ1-1; D is unclear. The CDR3 totals 11 residues. Germline V gene data show CDR1 as MNHEY and CDR2 as SVGAGI. V was trimmed by 8 bases and J by 0 bases, leaving 4 bases between them. CDR3 in amino acids: CASYMNTEAFF. In nucleotides, the CDR3 is TGTGCCAGCTATATGAACACTGAAGCTTTCTTT.

DNA for the CDR3: TGCGCCAGCAGTGTAACTAGCGGAAACGAGCAGTACTTC. Translated: CASSVTSGNEQYF. J is TRBJ2-7 and V is TRBV10-1; TRBD2 matches at 8 bases. The CDR3 loop spans 13 amino acids. The V segment lost 4 bases and the J segment 5 bases; nucleotides outside the gene matches: 4. Per the germline V gene, CDR1 is WNHNN and CDR2 is SYGVQD (reference sequence).

In its sample, this clone was seen once. V and J are TRBV7-2 and TRBJ2-1; maybe TRBD1 (5 bases). Trimming took off 4 bases at V and 7 bases at J, with 11 bases between the two ends. This CDR3 has 13 amino acids. Germline V gene lookup returns CDR1 SGHTA and CDR2 FQGNSA. CDR3 sequence (DNA): TGTGCCAGCAGCTCCCGACAGCGTAATGAGCAGTTCTTC. Residues: CASSSRQRNEQFF.

The J gene is TRBJ2-2, the V gene TRBV7-9; 8 positions match TRBD2. V lost 1 base, J lost 4 bases, and 11 bases stayed unmatched. The CDR3 is 18 amino acids. Germline CDR1 and CDR2: SEHNR and FQNEAQ (reference sequence). In DNA form, the CDR3 reads TGTGCCAGCAGCTTAGGTTCCGTGGGGCTAGCGGGCACCGGGGAGCTGTTTTTT. Translated, it gives CASSLGSVGLAGTGELFF.

A note on this clone: Other DNA variants within this sample encode the same CDR3. The chain couples TRBV27 to TRBJ2-3; TRBD1 matches 8 bases. The CDR3 covers 14 residues. V gave up 4 bases and J gave up 1 base; unmatched junction bases: 1. The V gene's germline CDR1 is MNHEY and CDR2 SMNVEV (reference sequence). The DNA of the CDR3 is TGTGCCAGCAGTTCGACAGGGGGCACAGATACGCAGTATTTT. Its translation: CASSSTGGTDTQYF.

This clone was counted a few times. This chain links TRBV25-1 with TRBJ2-7; 7 positions agree with TRBD2. This CDR3 region has 13 residues. V gave up 6 bases and J gave up 1 base; unmatched junction bases: 3. Per the germline V gene, CDR1 is MGHDK and CDR2 is SYGVNS. The CDR3 DNA reads TGTGCCAGCAGGGCTAGCGGATCCTACGAGCAGTACTTC. It is translated as CASRASGSYEQYF.